This paragraph covers one T cell receptor (beta chain) sequence. Authors' processing steps: For nucleated cells, counts were estimated from reference gene primer amplification. The assay was immunoSEQ multiplex PCR, and TCRdb's table has in-frame clones only and misses some. V, J and clone size are those of that table, while D and trimming were read from the DNA. The table lists about 200,000 clones, 86% of them singletons. The data are from a study of blood T cell repertoires in COVID-19. Whole-study context: COVID-19 samples collected from the United States, Italy and Spain covered acute and convalescent phases. T cells, B-cell-depleted T cells, or PBMCs supplied cDNA or gDNA.

The length of the CDR3 is 14 residues. V shed 2 bases and J 0 bases; nucleotides not matched to a gene: 3. Germline CDR1 reads SQVTM; CDR2 reads ANQGSEA. The receptor was derived from a woman between 65 and 79 years old with acute or convalescent COVID-19. Sequenced sample: peripheral blood. This chain connects TRBV29-1 to TRBJ2-5; 7 bases agree with TRBD1. CDR3 sequence: CSVEPGQNQETQYF. DNA for the CDR3: TGCAGCGTTGAACCGGGACAGAACCAAGAGACCCAGTACTTC.